Listed below are T cell receptor beta chains from one sample, sequenced in a study of OX40 agonist ivuxolimab in advanced cancers. The repertoire was sequenced with immunoSEQ multiplex PCR; TCRdb's copy has only in-frame clones and lacks some. The table includes some 77,000 clones, about 86% detected once. Material: CD4+ or CD8+ T cells sorted from blood, obtained in a trial of the OX40 agonist ivuxolimab. These receptors originate from an adult with an advanced solid tumor such as melanoma, head and neck, liver or kidney cancer. The CDR3 runs from the conserved cysteine through the conserved F or W. D genes are given only for firm matches. Expanded clones are given a class, and other clones once, few, many or no size at all.

D	size	V	J	CDR3	DNA
NA	NA	TRBV28	TRBJ2-1	CASSPTGARFIDEQFF	TGTGCCAGCAGCCCCACGGGGGCTAGATTCATCGATGAGCAGTTCTTC
NA	NA	TRBV6-6	TRBJ1-5	CASSYPAGQPQHF	TGTGCCAGCAGTTACCCGGCAGGCCAGCCCCAGCATTTT
NA	NA	TRBV21-1	TRBJ2-4	CASGIPGDAKNIQYF	TGTGCCAGCGGTATACCGGGGGATGCCAAAAACATTCAGTACTTC
TRBD1	NA	TRBV11-2	TRBJ2-3	CASSILRGYTDTQYF	TGTGCCAGCAGCATCCTCAGGGGGTACACAGATACGCAGTATTTT
NA	NA	TRBV5-1	TRBJ1-3	CASSVGQGNTIYF	TGCGCCAGCAGCGTTGGACAGGGAAACACCATATATTTT
TRBD1	NA	TRBV27	TRBJ2-6	CASSPGTGGSSGANVLTF	TGTGCCAGCAGCCCGGGGACAGGGGGTTCCTCTGGGGCCAACGTCCTGACTTTC
NA	NA	TRBV28	TRBJ1-1	CASSLPRRAFF	TGTGCCAGCAGTTTGCCGCGGCGAGCTTTCTTT
NA	NA	TRBV27	TRBJ1-1	CASSLLGGLNTEAFF	TGTGCCAGCAGTTTATTGGGGGGCCTCAACACTGAAGCTTTCTTT
TRBD2	NA	TRBV5-1	TRBJ2-3	CASRQSTSGVDTQYF	TGCGCCAGCCGCCAATCGACTAGCGGGGTTGATACGCAGTATTTT
NA	NA	TRBV11-1	TRBJ2-7	CASSLDDRPSYEQYF	TGTGCCAGCAGCTTAGACGACAGGCCCTCCTACGAGCAGTACTTC
TRBD2	NA	TRBV4-2	TRBJ2-2	CASSQEGTSGGGTGELFF	TGTGCCAGCAGCCAAGAAGGGACTAGCGGGGGTGGTACCGGGGAGCTGTTTTTT
TRBD1	NA	TRBV9	TRBJ2-3	CASSVADRGRADTQYF	TGTGCCAGCAGCGTCGCGGACAGGGGGCGAGCAGATACGCAGTATTTT
NA	NA	TRBV7-2	TRBJ2-2	CASSLGGSGNTGELFF	TGTGCCAGCAGCTTAGGGGGGTCAGGGAACACCGGGGAGCTGTTTTTT
NA	NA	TRBV11-2	TRBJ2-5	CASSLEPRVTQYF	TGTGCCAGCAGCTTAGAACCCCGAGTGACCCAGTACTTC
NA	NA	TRBV7-9	TRBJ2-7	CASSPRGYEQYF	TGTGCCAGCAGCCCCAGGGGTTACGAGCAGTACTTC
NA	NA	TRBV6-5	TRBJ1-2	CASRGSGKGYGYTF	TGTGCCAGCCGGGGTTCGGGGAAGGGCTATGGCTACACCTTC
TRBD1	NA	TRBV7-9	TRBJ1-1	CASSSRQGSEAFF	TGTGCCAGCAGCTCCCGACAGGGCTCTGAAGCTTTCTTT
NA	once	TRBV28	TRBJ2-2	CASSLLDPGELFF	TGTGCCAGCAGCCTACTAGATCCCGGGGAGCTGTTTTTT
TRBD1	NA	TRBV2	TRBJ2-2	CASSYDRAEAGELFF	TGTGCCAGCAGTTATGACAGGGCGGAGGCCGGGGAGCTGTTTTTT
TRBD2	once	TRBV7-2	TRBJ2-1	CASSLRAGDYNEQFF	TGTGCCAGCAGCTTAAGAGCGGGAGACTACAATGAGCAGTTCTTC
TRBD2	NA	TRBV5-5	TRBJ2-5	CASGIGTSGKETQYF	TGTGCCAGTGGTATCGGGACTAGCGGGAAAGAGACCCAGTACTTC
NA	NA	TRBV7-2	TRBJ2-1	CASSPWDVEQFF	TGTGCCAGCAGCCCATGGGACGTTGAGCAGTTCTTC
NA	NA	TRBV6-1	TRBJ2-7	CASSEVEEQYF	TGTGCCAGCAGTGAAGTGGAAGAGCAGTACTTC
NA	few	TRBV10-3	TRBJ1-3	CATGRTTSGNTIYF	TGTGCCACGGGACGGACGACTTCTGGAAACACCATATATTTT
TRBD1	NA	TRBV10-3	TRBJ1-6	CATWDSLLGSPLHF	TGTGCCACCTGGGACAGCTTACTGGGGTCACCCCTCCACTTT
NA	few	TRBV2	TRBJ1-2	CASSAGALEGYTF	TGTGCCAGCAGCGCGGGGGCTTTAGAGGGCTACACCTTC
TRBD2	NA	TRBV10-2	TRBJ2-1	CASSDLGLALFF	TGCGCCAGCAGTGATCTGGGACTAGCTCTGTTCTTC
NA	NA	TRBV7-9	TRBJ2-3	CASSLGGYDGDTQYF	TGTGCCAGCAGCTTAGGAGGGTACGATGGAGATACGCAGTATTTT
NA	few	TRBV29-1	TRBJ2-3	CSVTGERAASTDTQYF	TGCAGCGTTACCGGGGAGCGTGCCGCTAGCACAGATACGCAGTATTTT
NA	NA	TRBV7-2	TRBJ2-3	CASSLSLSLAEDTQYF	TGTGCCAGCAGCTTAAGTTTATCGCTAGCAGAAGATACGCAGTATTTT
NA	NA	TRBV11-3	TRBJ1-2	CASSFTENYGYTF	TGTGCCAGCAGCTTTACGGAGAACTATGGCTACACCTTC
TRBD1	NA	TRBV28	TRBJ2-7	CASSPSGQGIAYEQYF	TGTGCCAGCAGCCCCTCGGGACAGGGGATAGCCTACGAGCAGTACTTC
NA	NA	TRBV6-1	TRBJ2-5	CASSSVTQYF	TGTGCCAGCAGCAGTGTGACCCAGTACTTC
NA	few	TRBV19	TRBJ2-7	CASSLRTGRGEQYF	TGTGCCAGTAGTTTACGGACAGGGAGGGGCGAGCAGTACTTC
TRBD2	few	TRBV6-4	TRBJ2-7	CASKEDRVAGRGEQYF	TGTGCCAGCAAAGAAGATAGGGTAGCGGGGCGCGGTGAGCAGTACTTC
NA	NA	TRBV6-6	TRBJ2-2	CASSYVVGRGELFF	TGTGCCAGCAGTTACGTTGTGGGCAGGGGAGAGCTGTTTTTT
NA	once	TRBV7-9	TRBJ1-1	CASSFYRESTEAFF	TGTGCCAGCAGCTTTTACAGGGAATCCACTGAAGCTTTCTTT
NA	NA	TRBV6-5	TRBJ2-5	CASKEGGETQYF	TGTGCCAGCAAGGAGGGCGGGGAGACCCAGTACTTC
NA	NA	TRBV10-1	TRBJ2-2	CASSSNTGELFF	TGCGCCAGCAGTTCAAACACCGGGGAGCTGTTTTTT
NA	NA	TRBV27	TRBJ1-4	CASSFVGANEKLFF	TGTGCCAGCAGTTTCGTAGGAGCTAATGAAAAACTGTTTTTT
TRBD1	few	TRBV7-2	TRBJ1-2	CASSPRTGEYGYTF	TGTGCCAGCAGCCCCCGGACAGGGGAATATGGCTACACCTTC
TRBD1	NA	TRBV30	TRBJ2-3	CAWSVQGDTQYF	TGTGCCTGGAGTGTACAGGGGGATACGCAGTATTTT
TRBD2	NA	TRBV11-2	TRBJ2-1	CASSPELATGGVF	TGTGCCAGCAGCCCAGAACTAGCGACCGGGGGGGTCTTC
NA	NA	TRBV13	TRBJ2-7	CASSPSGGAYEQYF	TGTGCCAGCAGCCCCTCAGGGGGGGCCTACGAGCAGTACTTC
TRBD1	NA	TRBV7-9	TRBJ1-4	CASSILTPQGAREKLFF	TGTGCCAGCAGCATACTAACCCCACAGGGGGCGCGGGAAAAACTGTTTTTT
NA	NA	TRBV7-3	TRBJ2-2	CASSTGVAGNTGELFF	TGTGCCAGCAGCACAGGGGTAGCGGGGAACACCGGGGAGCTGTTTTTT
NA	NA	TRBV4-1	TRBJ2-3	CASSQDYRDTQYF	TGCGCCAGCAGCCAAGATTACAGAGATACGCAGTATTTT
TRBD1	NA	TRBV7-9	TRBJ2-2	CASSLGQGAAGELFF	TGTGCCAGCAGCTTAGGACAGGGGGCAGCCGGGGAGCTGTTTTTT
NA	once	TRBV2	TRBJ2-7	CASRRSGSMGEQYF	TGTGCCAGCAGGAGGTCGGGGTCCATGGGCGAGCAGTACTTC
NA	few	TRBV27	TRBJ1-1	CASGRLGMNTEAFF	TGTGCCAGCGGTCGACTGGGAATGAACACTGAAGCTTTCTTT
NA	NA	TRBV6-5	TRBJ1-3	CASRRSSGNTIYF	TGTGCCAGCAGACGGAGCTCTGGAAACACCATATATTTT
NA	NA	TRBV7-3	TRBJ2-1	CASSLVLSDNEQFF	TGTGCCAGCAGCTTGGTTCTTAGCGACAATGAGCAGTTCTTC
NA	NA	TRBV5-1	TRBJ2-2	CASSLVAGATNTGELFF	TGCGCCAGCAGCTTGGTGGCAGGGGCTACGAACACCGGGGAGCTGTTTTTT
NA	few	TRBV11-2	TRBJ1-1	CASSSTGNTEAFF	TGTGCCAGCAGCTCGACAGGGAACACTGAAGCTTTCTTT